The 13 T cell receptor beta chains reported below all come from one sample, sequenced in a study of glioma-infiltrating T cells. Amplification of TCR alpha and beta CDR3 regions from RNA used iRepertoire nested multiplex PCR. TCRdb fed the multiplex PCR reads into MiXCR, producing one record per CDR3 protein. The sample lists fewer than 200,000 distinct CDR3 sequences, 32% occurring once. The sample consisted of glioma tissue, nonneoplastic brain tissue, or PBMCs (not recorded which). Source of these receptors: a human donor with low-grade glioma or glioblastoma, undergoing nonglioma brain surgery, or in good health (not recorded which).

This clonotype occurred many times. The chain recombines TRBV6-1 with TRBJ2-3, with a possible D match to TRBD2 (6 bases). Germline V gene sequence: CDR1 MNHNS, CDR2 SASEGT. The CDR3 runs 14 residues. Trimming took 5 bases from V and 4 from J, leaving 13 bases between them. CDR3 residues: CASSSGGNADTQYF. The CDR3 nucleotides read TGTGCCAGCAGTTCGGGCGGGAACGCAGATACGCAGTATTTT.

This clonotype was counted at least ten times. The chain joins TRBV20-1 to TRBJ2-1; 8 bases line up with TRBD2. Trimming at V came to 7 bases and at J to 0 bases, leaving 11 bases not matched to a gene. This CDR3 has 16 amino acids. Germline V gives CDR1 DFQATT, CDR2 SNEGSKA (reference sequence). The CDR3 is CSVPVRGGFSYNEQFF. In DNA, the CDR3 is TGCAGTGTCCCGGTTCGGGGGGGATTCTCCTACAATGAGCAGTTCTTC.

Comment on this clonotype: A read error may be the cause here, since a much bigger clone is one base away. J is TRBJ2-7 and V is TRBV7-9; D is uncertain. Germline lookup yields CDR1 SEHNR and CDR2 FQNEAQ (reference sequence). This CDR3 has 14 amino acids. V lost 3 bases to trimming and J lost 0 bases, with 9 bases between them. The CDR3 sequence is CASSFTSNSYEQYF. The CDR3, as DNA: TGTGCCAGCAGCTTTACTTCGAACTCCTACGAGCAGTACTTC.

To note about this clonotype: This may be a read error: a much more frequent sequence differs by one nucleotide. No conserved phenylalanine or tryptophan ends this CDR3, so it is likely a read error. DNA of the CDR3: TGTGCCAGCAGCCTTACAGGGGGCATCGGCTACACCTTA. Encoded protein: CASSLTGGIGYTL. The chain links TRBV3-1 to TRBJ1-2; 9 bases are shared with TRBD1. Trimming cost V 4 bases and J 8 bases; bases outside gene matches: 5. The CDR3 extends over 13 amino acids. In germline, CDR1 is LGHDT, CDR2 YNNKEL (reference sequence).

The table lists this clonotype with many counts. The chain carries TRBV3-1 and TRBJ2-1; D uncertain. CDR1 LGHDT and CDR2 YNNKEL come from the germline V gene (reference sequence). With 0 bases removed from V and 13 bases from J, the gap between germline ends came to 10 bases. This CDR3 region has 12 residues. CDR3: CASSQDGTAQFF. The CDR3 DNA reads as TGTGCCAGCAGCCAAGACGGTACAGCCCAGTTCTTC.

This clonotype was picked up many times. V and J are TRBV27 and TRBJ2-6; unclear D gene. Germline-derived CDR1 and CDR2 are MNHEY and SMNVEV (reference sequence). The CDR3 contains 14 residues. The ends were cut back, 5 bases at V and 0 bases at J, with 5 bases in the middle. The chain's CDR3 is CASSPLSGANVLTF. In nucleotides, the CDR3 is TGTGCCAGCAGTCCCCTCTCTGGGGCCAACGTCCTGACTTTC.

With respect to this clonotype: An end of the junction differs from the germline gene, which may be a read error. The V gene is TRBV7-9, the J gene TRBJ1-1; a possible D gene is TRBD1 (5 bases). The CDR3 is 12 amino acids. Germline loops: CDR1 SEHNR, CDR2 FQNEAQ (reference sequence). For the CDR3, the DNA is TGTGCCAGCACCTTAGATTGGAGGGGAGCTTTCTTT. It yields the protein CASTLDWRGAFF. Together with reference TRBV7-9 and TRBJ1-1, the CDR3 gives the full variable domain: DTGVSQNPRHKITKRGQNVTFRCDPISEHNRLYWYRQTLGQGPEFLTYFQNEAQLEKSRLLSDRFSAERPKGSFSTLEIQRTEQGDSAMYLCASTLDWRGAFFGQGTRLTVV.

The chain couples TRBV10-3 to TRBJ2-5; 8 bases match TRBD1. V dropped 6 bases and J dropped 4; count of bases not matched to a gene: 4. The CDR3 is 13 residues long. Germline V gene sequence: CDR1 ENHRY, CDR2 SYGVKD. CDR3 coding DNA: TGTGCCATCAGGATGGGACAGGCAGAGACCCAGTACTTC. This codes for CAIRMGQAETQYF.

This clonotype was recorded many times. V and J are TRBV27 and TRBJ1-5; TRBD1 agrees at 7 bases. This CDR3 contains 14 residues. Germline V gene data show CDR1 as MNHEY and CDR2 as SMNVEV (reference sequence). V lost 5 bases, J lost 4 bases, and 5 bases stayed unmatched. CDR3 loop: CASSIGTDNQPQHF. In DNA form, the CDR3 reads TGTGCCAGCAGTATAGGGACAGATAATCAGCCCCAGCATTTT.

Comment on this clonotype: A much larger clone differs by one base, so this may be a read error. The chain combines TRBV20-1 with TRBJ2-1; 15 nucleotides match TRBD2. CDR3 size: 16 residues. Germline V gene data show CDR1 as DFQATT and CDR2 as SNEGSKA (reference sequence). V lost 1 base, J lost 5 bases, and 3 bases stayed unmatched. Here the CDR3 DNA reads TGCAGTGCTAGAGGGACTAGCGGGGGGGCCAACAATGAGCAGTTCTTC. Translating gives CSARGTSGGANNEQFF.

The chain couples TRBV5-1 to TRBJ2-1; 10 bases map to TRBD2. Germline lookup yields CDR1 SGHRS and CDR2 YFSETQ. Trimming took 0 bases from V and 8 from J; bases not matched to a gene: 11. This CDR3 spans 17 amino acids. Written as DNA, the CDR3 is TGCGCCAGCAGCTTGGGGGTGAGCGGGAGGGCCAGGGATGAGCAGTTCTTC. Its translation is CASSLGVSGRARDEQFF.

This clonotype came up a few times. This may stem from a read error, because a much larger clone lies one nucleotide away. The chain recombines TRBV4-1 with TRBJ1-1; D might be TRBD1 (6 bases). Trimming removed 7 bases from V and 1 base from J, with 10 bases in between. The CDR3 sequence is 13 residues long. Germline V gene data show CDR1 as MGHRA and CDR2 as YSYEKL. The CDR3 sequence is CASTQGWNTEAFF. The CDR3 DNA reads TGCGCCAGCACCCAGGGGTGGAACACTGAAGCTTTCTTT.

This clonotype appeared many times. The V call is TRBV20-1, the J call TRBJ2-7; 8 bases align to TRBD1. This CDR3 has 13 amino acids. V lost 4 bases and J lost 3; bases outside the gene matches: 5. Germline V gene data show CDR1 as DFQATT and CDR2 as SNEGSKA (reference sequence). For the CDR3, the DNA is TGCAGTGCTATGGGACAGGCGGACTACGAGCAGTACTTC. This translates into CSAMGQADYEQYF.